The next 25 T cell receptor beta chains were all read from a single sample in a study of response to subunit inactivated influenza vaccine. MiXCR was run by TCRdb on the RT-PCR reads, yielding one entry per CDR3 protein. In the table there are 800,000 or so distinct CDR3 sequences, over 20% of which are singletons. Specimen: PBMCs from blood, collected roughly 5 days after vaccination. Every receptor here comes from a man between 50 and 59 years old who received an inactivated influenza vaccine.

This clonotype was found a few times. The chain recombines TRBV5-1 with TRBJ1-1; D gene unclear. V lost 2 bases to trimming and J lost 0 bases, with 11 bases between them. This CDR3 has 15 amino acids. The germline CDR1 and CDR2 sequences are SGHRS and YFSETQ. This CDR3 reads CASSLGPKVNTEAFF. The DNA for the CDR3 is TGCGCCAGCAGCTTAGGTCCGAAAGTGAACACTGAAGCTTTCTTT. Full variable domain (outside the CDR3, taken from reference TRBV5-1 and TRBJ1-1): KAGVTQTPRYLIKTRGQQVTLSCSPISGHRSVSWYQQTPGQGLQFLFEYFSETQRNKGNFPGRFSGRQFSNSRSEMNVSTLELGDSALYLCASSLGPKVNTEAFFGQGTRLTVV.

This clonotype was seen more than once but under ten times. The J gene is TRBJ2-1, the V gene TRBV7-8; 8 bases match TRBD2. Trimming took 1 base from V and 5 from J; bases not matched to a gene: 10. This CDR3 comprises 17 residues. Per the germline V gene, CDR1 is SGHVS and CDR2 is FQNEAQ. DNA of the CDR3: TGTGCCAGCAGCTTAGTAGGCAAGCGGGGGTGGGACAATGAGCAGTTCTTC. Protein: CASSLVGKRGWDNEQFF.

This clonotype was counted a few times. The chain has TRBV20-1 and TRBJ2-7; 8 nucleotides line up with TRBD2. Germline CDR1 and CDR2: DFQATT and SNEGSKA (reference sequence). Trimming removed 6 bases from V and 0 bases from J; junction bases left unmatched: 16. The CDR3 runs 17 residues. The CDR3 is CSASVAGGGLSSYEQYF. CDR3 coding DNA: TGCAGTGCAAGCGTCGCGGGAGGTGGTTTAAGCTCCTACGAGCAGTACTTC.

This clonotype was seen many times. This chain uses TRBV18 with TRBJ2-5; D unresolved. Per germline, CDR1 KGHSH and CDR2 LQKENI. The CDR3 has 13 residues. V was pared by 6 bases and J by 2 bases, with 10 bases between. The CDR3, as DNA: TGTGCCAGCTCGCCGAACAGACAAGAGACCCAGTACTTC. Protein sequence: CASSPNRQETQYF.

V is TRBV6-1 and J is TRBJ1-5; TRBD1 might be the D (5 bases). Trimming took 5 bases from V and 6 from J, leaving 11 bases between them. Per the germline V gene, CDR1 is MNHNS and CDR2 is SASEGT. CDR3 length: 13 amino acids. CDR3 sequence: CASSNNRRQPQHF. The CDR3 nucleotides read TGTGCCAGCAGTAATAACAGGCGTCAGCCCCAGCATTTT.

This CDR3 reads CASKWSPELFF. CDR3 coding DNA: TGTGCCAGCAAATGGAGTCCAGAGCTGTTTTTT. This chain uses TRBV28 with TRBJ2-2, with D uncertain. Trimming left V 7 bases short and J 11 bases short, with 11 bases between. Per germline, CDR1 MDHEN and CDR2 SYDVKM. This CDR3 has 11 residues.

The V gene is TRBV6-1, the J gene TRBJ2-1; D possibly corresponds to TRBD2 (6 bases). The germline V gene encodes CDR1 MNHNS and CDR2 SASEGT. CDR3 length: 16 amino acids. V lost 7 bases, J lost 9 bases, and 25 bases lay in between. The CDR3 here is CASTPLGATRTTEQFF. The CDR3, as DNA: TGTGCCAGCACCCCCCTCGGGGCCACGAGGACTACTGAGCAGTTCTTC.

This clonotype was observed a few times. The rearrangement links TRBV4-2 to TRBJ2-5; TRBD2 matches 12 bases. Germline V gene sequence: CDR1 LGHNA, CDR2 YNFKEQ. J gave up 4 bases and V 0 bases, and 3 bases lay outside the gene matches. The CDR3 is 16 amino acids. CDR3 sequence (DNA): TGTGCCAGCAGCCAAGATAGACTAGCGGGGGTAGAGACCCAGTACTTC. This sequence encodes CASSQDRLAGVETQYF.

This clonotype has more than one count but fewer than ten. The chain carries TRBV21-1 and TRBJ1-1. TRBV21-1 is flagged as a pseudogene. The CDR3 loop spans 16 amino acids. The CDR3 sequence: CASSRIVGTVNTEAFF. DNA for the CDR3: TGTGCCAGCAGCCGTATCGTGGGAACCGTGAACACTGAAGCTTTCTTT.

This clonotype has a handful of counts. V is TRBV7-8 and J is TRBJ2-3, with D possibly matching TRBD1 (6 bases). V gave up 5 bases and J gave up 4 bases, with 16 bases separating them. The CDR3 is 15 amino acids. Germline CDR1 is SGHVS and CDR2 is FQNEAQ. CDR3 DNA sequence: TGTGCCAGCAGCCCGCACAGGGTTGGCGCAGATACGCAGTATTTT. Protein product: CASSPHRVGADTQYF.

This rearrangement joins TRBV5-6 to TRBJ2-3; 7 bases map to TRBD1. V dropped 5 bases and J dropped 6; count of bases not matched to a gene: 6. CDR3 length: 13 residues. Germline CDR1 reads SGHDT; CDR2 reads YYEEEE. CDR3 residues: CASSQGGRDTQYF. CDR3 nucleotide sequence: TGTGCCAGCAGTCAAGGGGGCAGGGATACGCAGTATTTT.

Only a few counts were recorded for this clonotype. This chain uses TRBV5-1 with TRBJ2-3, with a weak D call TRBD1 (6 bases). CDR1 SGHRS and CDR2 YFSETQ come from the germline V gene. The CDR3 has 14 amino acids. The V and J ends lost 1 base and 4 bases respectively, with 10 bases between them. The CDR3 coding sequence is TGCGCCAGCAGCTTGACGGACAGTTCAGATACGCAGTATTTT. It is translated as CASSLTDSSDTQYF.

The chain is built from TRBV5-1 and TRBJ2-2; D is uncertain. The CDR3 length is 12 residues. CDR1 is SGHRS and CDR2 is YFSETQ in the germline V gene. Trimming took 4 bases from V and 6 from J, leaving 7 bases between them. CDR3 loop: CASSVAPGELFF. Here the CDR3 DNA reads TGCGCCAGCAGCGTAGCCCCCGGGGAGCTGTTTTTT.

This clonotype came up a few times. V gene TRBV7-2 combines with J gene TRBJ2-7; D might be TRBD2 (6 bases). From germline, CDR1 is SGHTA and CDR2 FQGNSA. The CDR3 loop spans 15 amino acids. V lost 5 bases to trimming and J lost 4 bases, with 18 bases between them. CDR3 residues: CASSPLGTSSYEQYF. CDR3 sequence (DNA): TGTGCCAGCAGCCCTCTAGGGACTTCCAGTTACGAGCAGTACTTC.

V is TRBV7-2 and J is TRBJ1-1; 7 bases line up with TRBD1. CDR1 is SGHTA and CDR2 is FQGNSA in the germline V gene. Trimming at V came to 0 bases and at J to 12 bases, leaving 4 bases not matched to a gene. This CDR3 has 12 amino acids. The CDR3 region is CASSLATGVTFF. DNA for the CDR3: TGTGCCAGCAGCTTAGCCACAGGGGTAACTTTCTTT.

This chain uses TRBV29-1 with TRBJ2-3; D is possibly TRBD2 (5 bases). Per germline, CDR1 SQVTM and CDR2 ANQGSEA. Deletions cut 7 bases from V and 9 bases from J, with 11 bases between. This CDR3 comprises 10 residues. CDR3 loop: CSATEGTQYF. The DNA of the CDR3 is TGCAGCGCCACCGAGGGAACGCAGTATTTT.

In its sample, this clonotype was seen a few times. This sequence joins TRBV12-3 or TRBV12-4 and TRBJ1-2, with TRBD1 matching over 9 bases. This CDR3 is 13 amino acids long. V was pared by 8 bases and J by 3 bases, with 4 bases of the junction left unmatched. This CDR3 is CASGGQGHYGYTF. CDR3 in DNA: TGTGCCAGCGGGGGACAGGGACACTATGGCTACACCTTC.

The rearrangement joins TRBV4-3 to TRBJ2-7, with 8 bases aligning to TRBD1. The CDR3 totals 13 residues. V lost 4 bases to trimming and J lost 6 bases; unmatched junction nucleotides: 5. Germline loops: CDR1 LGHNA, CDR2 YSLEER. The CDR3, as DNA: TGCGCCAGCAGCCGACAAACAGGGGGCGAGCAGTACTTC. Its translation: CASSRQTGGEQYF.

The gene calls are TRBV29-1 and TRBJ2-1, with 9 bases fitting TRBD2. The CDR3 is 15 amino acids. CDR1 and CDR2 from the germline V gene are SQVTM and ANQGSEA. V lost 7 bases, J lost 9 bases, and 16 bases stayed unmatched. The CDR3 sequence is CSAGEPSGAQGEQFF. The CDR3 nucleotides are TGCAGCGCTGGGGAGCCTAGCGGGGCCCAGGGTGAGCAGTTCTTC.

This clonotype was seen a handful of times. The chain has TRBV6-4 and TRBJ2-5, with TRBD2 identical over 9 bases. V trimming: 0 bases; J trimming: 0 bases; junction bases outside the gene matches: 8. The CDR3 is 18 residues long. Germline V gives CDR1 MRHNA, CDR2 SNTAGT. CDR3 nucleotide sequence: TGTGCCAGCAGTGACTCCGGCGGGGGGGCGAAATACCAAGAGACCCAGTACTTC. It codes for CASSDSGGGAKYQETQYF.

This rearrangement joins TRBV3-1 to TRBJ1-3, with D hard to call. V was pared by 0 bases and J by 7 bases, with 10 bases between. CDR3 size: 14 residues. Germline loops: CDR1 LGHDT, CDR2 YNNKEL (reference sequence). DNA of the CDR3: TGTGCCAGCAGCCAAGACTGGGGAAGGAACACCATATATTTT. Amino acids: CASSQDWGRNTIYF.

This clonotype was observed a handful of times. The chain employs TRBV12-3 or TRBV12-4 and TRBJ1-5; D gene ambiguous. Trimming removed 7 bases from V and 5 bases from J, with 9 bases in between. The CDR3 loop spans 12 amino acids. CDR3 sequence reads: CASTTSHQPQHF. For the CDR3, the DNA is TGTGCCAGCACCACCTCACATCAGCCCCAGCATTTT.

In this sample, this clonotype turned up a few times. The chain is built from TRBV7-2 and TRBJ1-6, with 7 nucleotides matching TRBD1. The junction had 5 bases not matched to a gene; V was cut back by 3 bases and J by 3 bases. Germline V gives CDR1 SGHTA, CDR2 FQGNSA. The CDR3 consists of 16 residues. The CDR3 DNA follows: TGTGCCAGCAGCTTGAGTGGGGACAGCTATAATTCACCCCTCCACTTT. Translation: CASSLSGDSYNSPLHF.

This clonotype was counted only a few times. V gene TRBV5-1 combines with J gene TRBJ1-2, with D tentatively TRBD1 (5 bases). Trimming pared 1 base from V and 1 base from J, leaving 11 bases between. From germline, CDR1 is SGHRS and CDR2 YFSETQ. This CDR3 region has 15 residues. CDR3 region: CASSLQGSNNYGYTF. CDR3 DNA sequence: TGCGCCAGCAGCTTGCAGGGCAGCAATAACTATGGCTACACCTTC.

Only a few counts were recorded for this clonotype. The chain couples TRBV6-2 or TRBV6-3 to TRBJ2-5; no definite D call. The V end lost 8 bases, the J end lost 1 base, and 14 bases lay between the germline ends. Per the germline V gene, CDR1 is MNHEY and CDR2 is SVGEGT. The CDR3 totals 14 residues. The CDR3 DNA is TGTGCCAGCGCCGCCCCGAGTCGCCAAGAGACCCAGTACTTC. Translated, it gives CASAAPSRQETQYF.